This TCR beta chain was sequenced during a study of T-cell memory formation after mild COVID-19 (dated by TCRdb to the early 2020s). Study-wide context: TCR sequence clusters from the two donors were found to be largely donor specific. In a couple of donors, T-cell clones that expanded and contracted after mild COVID-19 were followed by sequencing TCRalpha and TCRbeta repertoires longitudinally. Two young, previously healthy adult volunteers made up the cohort, one male and one female.

Ficoll-Paque density gradient centrifugation was used to isolate PBMCs. In this sample, this clonotype turned up a few times. Its antigen target is currently unknown. Base qualities are missing; no much larger clone stands one base away. Study-wide findings and limitations: Balanced CD4/CD8 phenotypes were observed for clones contracting from day 15 to 85, whereas a bias towards CD4+ was observed for a second wave of clones expanding from day 15 to 37. The study covered only a couple of mild cases, and larger cohorts including severe cases with pre-infection samples were considered necessary. Contracting CD4+ clones turned up mainly in the CM and EM memory subsets, whereas EMRA was where CD8+ clones were enriched. Some responding clones were detected in pre-infection memory, which suggested that pre-existing cross-reactive memory T cells had joined the SARS-CoV-2 response. SARS-CoV-2 specificity of the second-wave clones peaking on day 37 was not confirmed.

Sequencing was carried out with an Illumina NovaSeq 6000. Using 5'RACE with constant-segment primers, TCRalpha and TCRbeta cDNA libraries were constructed, with sample barcodes and unique molecular identifiers added in the process. Trizol reagent was used to extract RNA from every sample. Amplification of the libraries took two PCR steps, and the second step added a second sample barcode plus Illumina TruSeq adapters. Libraries were sequenced on an Illumina NovaSeq with 2 x 150 bp paired-end reads. Concerning the study's data processing: With migec v1.2.7, reads were demultiplexed and then collapsed into UMI-guided consensus sequences. Using mixcr v2.1.11, UMI consensuses were aligned to TRA and TRB V and J templates and then assembled into clonotypes. A clonotype was counted as expanded or contracted only when both edgeR and NoisET called the clonotype significant, with the noise models trained on biological replicates. edgeR calls used a false discovery rate-adjusted p below 0.01 and a log2 fold-change threshold of 1. As an exploratory analysis of dynamics, max-normalized trajectories of the 1000 most abundant clonotypes were examined by PCA with hierarchical clustering. The CD4 or CD8 phenotype of responding clones was assigned using the separately sequenced CD4+ and CD8+ repertoires. Using fastp trimming at Q25 and MiXCR clonotype assembly, TCRdb reanalyzed the public sequencing data and kept in-frame beta chains. Each CDR3 protein appears once, grouped with its most common genes and DNA. These V and J calls originate from TCRdb's pipeline instead of the authors' own analysis. In this sample the table shows some 450,000 distinct CDR3 sequences, roughly 17% of which occur a single time. The ten top clones hold approximately 21% of the sample.

This sequence was found in a man younger than 35 who had mild COVID-19 (a few samples of this study predate the infection). The sample titles of this study are shuffled in the database, so cell type and time point are left out; the donor was told from shared clones. The sample consisted of PBMCs or a T cell subset sorted from them (not recorded which).

The DNA sequence is TGTGCCAGCAGCTTGCACGGGGAGCTGTTTTTT. Translated, this is CASSLHGELFF. The chain uses TRBV5-6 and TRBJ2-2; no D gene can be assigned with confidence. V gives up 1 base and J gives up 7 bases, and the segment between their germline ends measures 2 bases. From the cysteine through the phenylalanine, the CDR3 covers 11 amino acids. The only DNA kept is the CDR3, 33 bases in frame from the first base. CDR1 is given as SGHDT and CDR2 as YYEEEE, both from the germline V gene.